The T cell receptor beta chain under discussion was sequenced for a study of Ad26.COV2.S vaccination and SARS-CoV-2 variants. Study as a whole: Donor got 5x10^10 or 1x10^11 viral particles of Ad26.COV2.S.

Concerning this clone itself: Its target is not known.

Germline values: CDR1 MNHNS, CDR2 SASEGT. This CDR3 region has 17 residues. Trimming cost V 4 bases and J 7 bases, with 22 bases left between them. As for treatment: around 19 received Ad26.COV2.S at low or high dose, single or two shots; 5 received placebo; per-sample allocation not given. Each sample was drawn 63 days after the first injection (of vaccine or placebo). Cohort 1b enrolled adults aged 18-55 years in Boston. An Ad26 vector that expressed Wuhan-strain SARS-CoV-2 spike constituted the vaccine. The protocol was immunoSEQ multiplex PCR, while the TCRdb copy is restricted to in-frame clones and leaves out a portion. Here the sample spans hundreds of thousands of clones, around 86% being singletons. Study-wide points: An underestimation of total T cell responses may have resulted from the TCR breadth and depth analyses.

Material: peripheral blood, obtained in a trial of Ad26.COV2.S vaccine versus placebo. The V call is TRBV6-1, the J call TRBJ1-4; D perhaps matches TRBD1 (6 bases). The receptor was isolated from a person aged 18 to 65 who received the Ad26.COV2.S COVID-19 vaccine or a placebo. In nucleotides, the CDR3 is TGTGCCAGCAGTGCGAAACTAGCGGGGGGCGCGACTGAAAAACTGTTTTTT. Translation gives CASSAKLAGGATEKLFF.